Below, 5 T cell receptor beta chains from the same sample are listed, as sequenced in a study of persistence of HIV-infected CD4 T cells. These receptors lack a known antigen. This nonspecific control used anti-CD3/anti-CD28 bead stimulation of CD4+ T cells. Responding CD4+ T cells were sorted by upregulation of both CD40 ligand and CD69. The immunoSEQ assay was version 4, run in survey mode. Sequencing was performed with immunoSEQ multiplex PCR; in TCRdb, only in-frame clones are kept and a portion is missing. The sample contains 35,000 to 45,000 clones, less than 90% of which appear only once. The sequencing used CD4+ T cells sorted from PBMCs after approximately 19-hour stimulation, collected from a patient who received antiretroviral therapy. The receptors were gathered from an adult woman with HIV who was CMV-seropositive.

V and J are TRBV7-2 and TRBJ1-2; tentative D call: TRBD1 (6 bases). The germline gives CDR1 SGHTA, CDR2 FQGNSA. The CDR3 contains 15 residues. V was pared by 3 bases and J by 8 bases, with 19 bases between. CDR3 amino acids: CASSLRNFDRQGYTF. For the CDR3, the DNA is TGTGCCAGCAGCTTGCGTAATTTCGACAGGCAAGGCTACACCTTC.

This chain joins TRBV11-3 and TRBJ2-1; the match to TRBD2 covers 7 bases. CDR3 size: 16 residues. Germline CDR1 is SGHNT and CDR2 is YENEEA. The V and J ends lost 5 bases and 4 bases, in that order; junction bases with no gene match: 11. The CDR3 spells CASSPGASGMYNEQFF. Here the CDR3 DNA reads TGTGCCAGCAGCCCCGGGGCTAGCGGTATGTACAATGAGCAGTTCTTC.

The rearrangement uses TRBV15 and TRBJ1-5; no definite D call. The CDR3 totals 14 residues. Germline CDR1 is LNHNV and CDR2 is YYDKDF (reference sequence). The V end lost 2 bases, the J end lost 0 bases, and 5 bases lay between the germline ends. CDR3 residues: CATSRPDSNQPQHF. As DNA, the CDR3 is TGTGCCACCAGCAGACCAGATAGCAATCAGCCCCAGCATTTT.

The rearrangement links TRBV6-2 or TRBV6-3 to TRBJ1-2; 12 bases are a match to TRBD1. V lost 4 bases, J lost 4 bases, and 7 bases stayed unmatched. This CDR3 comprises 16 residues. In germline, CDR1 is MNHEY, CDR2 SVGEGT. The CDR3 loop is CASSFSGTGGSYGYTF. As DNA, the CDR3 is TGTGCCAGCAGTTTCTCCGGGACAGGGGGCAGCTATGGCTACACCTTC.

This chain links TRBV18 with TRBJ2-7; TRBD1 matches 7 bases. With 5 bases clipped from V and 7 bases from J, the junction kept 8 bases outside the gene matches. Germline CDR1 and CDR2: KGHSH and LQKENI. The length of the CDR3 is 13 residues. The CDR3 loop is CASSTRQGEEQYF. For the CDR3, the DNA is TGTGCCAGCTCAACGCGGCAGGGGGAGGAGCAGTACTTC.